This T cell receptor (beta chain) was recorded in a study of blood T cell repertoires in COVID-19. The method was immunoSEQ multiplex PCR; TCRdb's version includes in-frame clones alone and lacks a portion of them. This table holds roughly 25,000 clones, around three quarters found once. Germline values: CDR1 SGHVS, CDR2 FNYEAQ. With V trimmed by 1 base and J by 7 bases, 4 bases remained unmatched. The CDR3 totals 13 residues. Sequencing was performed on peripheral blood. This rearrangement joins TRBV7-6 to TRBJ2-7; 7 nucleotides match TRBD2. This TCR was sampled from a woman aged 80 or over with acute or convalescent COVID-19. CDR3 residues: CASSLEAGREQYF. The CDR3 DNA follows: TGTGCCAGCAGCTTAGAAGCGGGGAGGGAGCAGTACTTC.